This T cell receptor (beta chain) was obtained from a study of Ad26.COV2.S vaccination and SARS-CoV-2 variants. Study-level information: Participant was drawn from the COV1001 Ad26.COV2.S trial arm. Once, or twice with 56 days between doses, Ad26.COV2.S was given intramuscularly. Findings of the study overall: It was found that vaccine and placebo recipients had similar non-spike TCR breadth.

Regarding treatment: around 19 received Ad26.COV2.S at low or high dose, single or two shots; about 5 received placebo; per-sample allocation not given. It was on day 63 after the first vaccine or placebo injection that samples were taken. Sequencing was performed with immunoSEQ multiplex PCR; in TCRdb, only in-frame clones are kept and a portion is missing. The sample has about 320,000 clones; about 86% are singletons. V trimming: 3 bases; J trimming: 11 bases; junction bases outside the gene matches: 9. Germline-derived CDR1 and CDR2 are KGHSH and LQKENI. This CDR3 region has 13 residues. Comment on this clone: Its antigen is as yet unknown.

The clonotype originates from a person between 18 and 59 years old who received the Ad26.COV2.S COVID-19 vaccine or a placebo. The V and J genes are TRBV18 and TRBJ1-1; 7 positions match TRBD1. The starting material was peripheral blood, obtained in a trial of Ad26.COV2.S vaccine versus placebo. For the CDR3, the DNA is TGTGCCAGCTCACCCGCGTCAGGGGGAGAGGCTTTCTTT. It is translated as CASSPASGGEAFF.